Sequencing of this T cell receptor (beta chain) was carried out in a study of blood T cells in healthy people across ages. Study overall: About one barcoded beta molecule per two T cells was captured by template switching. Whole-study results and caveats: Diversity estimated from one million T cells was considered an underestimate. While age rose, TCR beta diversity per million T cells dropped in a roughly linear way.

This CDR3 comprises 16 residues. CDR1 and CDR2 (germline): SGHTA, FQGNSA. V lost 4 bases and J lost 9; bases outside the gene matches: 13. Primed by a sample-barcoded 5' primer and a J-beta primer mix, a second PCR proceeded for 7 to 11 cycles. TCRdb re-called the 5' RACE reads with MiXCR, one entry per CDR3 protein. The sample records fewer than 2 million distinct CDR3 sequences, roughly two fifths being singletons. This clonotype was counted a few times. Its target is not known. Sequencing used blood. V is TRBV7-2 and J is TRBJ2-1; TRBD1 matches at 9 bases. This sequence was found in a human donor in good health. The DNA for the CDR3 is TGTGCCAGCAGCTCTCGGCGGGACAGGGTTAGTGGTGAGCAGTTCTTC. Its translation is CASSSRRDRVSGEQFF.